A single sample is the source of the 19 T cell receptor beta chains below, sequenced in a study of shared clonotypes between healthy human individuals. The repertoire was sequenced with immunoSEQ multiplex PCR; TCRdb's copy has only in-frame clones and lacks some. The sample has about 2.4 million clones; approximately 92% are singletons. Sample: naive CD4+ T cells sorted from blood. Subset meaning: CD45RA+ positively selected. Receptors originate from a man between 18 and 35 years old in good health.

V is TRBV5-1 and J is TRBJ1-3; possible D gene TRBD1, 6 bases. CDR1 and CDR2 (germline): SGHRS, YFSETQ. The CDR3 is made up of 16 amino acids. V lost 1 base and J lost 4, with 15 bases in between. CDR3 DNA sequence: TGCGCCAGCAGCTTGTTACAGGGCCTCACGGGAAACACCATATATTTT. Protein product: CASSLLQGLTGNTIYF.

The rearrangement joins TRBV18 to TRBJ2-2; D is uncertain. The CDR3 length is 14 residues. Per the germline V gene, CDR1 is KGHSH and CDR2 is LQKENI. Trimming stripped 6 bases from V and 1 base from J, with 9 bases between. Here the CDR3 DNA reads TGTGCCAGCTCCCCCCTGAAGAACACCGGGGAGCTGTTTTTT. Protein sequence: CASSPLKNTGELFF. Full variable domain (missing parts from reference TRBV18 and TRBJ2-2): NAGVMQNPRHLVRRRGQEARLRCSPMKGHSHVYWYRQLPEEGLKFMVYLQKENIIDESGMPKERFSAEFPKEGPSILRIQQVVRGDSAAYFCASSPLKNTGELFFGEGSRLTVL.

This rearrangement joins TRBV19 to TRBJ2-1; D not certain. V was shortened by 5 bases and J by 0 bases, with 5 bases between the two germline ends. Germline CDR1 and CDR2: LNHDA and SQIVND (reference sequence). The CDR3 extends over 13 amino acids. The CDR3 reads CASSPPSYNEQFF. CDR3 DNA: TGTGCCAGTAGTCCCCCCTCCTACAATGAGCAGTTCTTC.

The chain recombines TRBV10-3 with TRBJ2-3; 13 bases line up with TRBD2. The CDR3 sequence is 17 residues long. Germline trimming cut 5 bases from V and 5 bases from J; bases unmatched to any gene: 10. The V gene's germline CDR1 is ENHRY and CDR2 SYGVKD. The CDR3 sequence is CAISTSGGDTQLDTQYF. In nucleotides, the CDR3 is TGTGCCATCAGTACTAGCGGGGGGGACACGCAACTAGATACGCAGTATTTT.

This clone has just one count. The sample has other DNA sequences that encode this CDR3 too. The CDR3 loop reads CASSYSGREYEQYF. The CDR3 DNA reads as TGTGCCAGCAGTTACTCAGGCAGGGAATACGAGCAGTACTTC. The genes are TRBV6-5 and TRBJ2-7, with D maybe TRBD1 (5 bases). The CDR3 has 14 residues. V was trimmed by 0 bases and J by 4 bases, leaving 10 bases between them. Germline V gene sequence: CDR1 MNHEY, CDR2 SVGAGI.

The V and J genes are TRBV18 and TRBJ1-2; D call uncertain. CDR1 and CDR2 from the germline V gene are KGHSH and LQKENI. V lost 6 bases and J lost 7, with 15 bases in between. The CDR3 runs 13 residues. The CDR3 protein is CASSPASGGGYTF. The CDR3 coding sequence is TGTGCCAGCTCTCCCGCCTCCGGAGGTGGCTACACCTTC.

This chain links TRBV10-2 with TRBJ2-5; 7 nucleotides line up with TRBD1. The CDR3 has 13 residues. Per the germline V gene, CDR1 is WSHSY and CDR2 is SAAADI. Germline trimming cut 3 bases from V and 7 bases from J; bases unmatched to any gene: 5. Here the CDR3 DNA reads TGCGCCAGCAGTGAACAGGCAGGGGGGACCCAGTACTTC. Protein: CASSEQAGGTQYF.

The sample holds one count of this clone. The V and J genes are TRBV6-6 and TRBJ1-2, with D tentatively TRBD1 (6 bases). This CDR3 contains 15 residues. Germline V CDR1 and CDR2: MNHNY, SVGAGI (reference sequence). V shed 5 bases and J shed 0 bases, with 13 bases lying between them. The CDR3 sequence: CASSRSTGTNYGYTF. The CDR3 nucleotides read TGTGCCAGCAGTAGATCTACAGGGACTAACTATGGCTACACCTTC.

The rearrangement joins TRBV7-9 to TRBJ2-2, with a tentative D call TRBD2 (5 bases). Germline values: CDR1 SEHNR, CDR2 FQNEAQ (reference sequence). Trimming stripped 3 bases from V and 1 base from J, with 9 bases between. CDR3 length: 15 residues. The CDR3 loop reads CASSLRAVNTGELFF. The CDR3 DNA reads TGTGCCAGCAGCTTGAGGGCAGTGAACACCGGGGAGCTGTTTTTT.

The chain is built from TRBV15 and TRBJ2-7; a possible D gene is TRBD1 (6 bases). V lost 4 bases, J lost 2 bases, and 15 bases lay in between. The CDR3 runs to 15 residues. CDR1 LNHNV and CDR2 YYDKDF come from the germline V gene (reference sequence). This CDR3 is CATSKQGTGPYEQYF. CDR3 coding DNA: TGTGCCACCAGCAAACAGGGTACGGGGCCCTACGAGCAGTACTTC.

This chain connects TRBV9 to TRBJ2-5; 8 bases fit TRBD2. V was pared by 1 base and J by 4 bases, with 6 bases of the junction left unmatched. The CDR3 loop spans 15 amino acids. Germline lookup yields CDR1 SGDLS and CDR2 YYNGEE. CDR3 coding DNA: TGTGCCAGCAGCGTAAGGCGGGGGGCTCTAGAGACCCAGTACTTC. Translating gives CASSVRRGALETQYF.

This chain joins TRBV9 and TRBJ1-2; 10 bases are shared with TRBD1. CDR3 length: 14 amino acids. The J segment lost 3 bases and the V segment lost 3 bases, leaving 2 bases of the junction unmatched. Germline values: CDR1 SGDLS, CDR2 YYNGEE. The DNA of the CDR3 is TGTGCCAGCAGCGCGGACAGGGGGTACTATGGCTACACCTTC. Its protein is CASSADRGYYGYTF.

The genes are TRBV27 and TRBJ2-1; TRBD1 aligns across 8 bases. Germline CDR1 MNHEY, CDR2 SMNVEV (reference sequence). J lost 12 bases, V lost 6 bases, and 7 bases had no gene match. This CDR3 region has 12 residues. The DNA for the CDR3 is TGTGCCAGCAGAGGACAGGGCGGTCGGCAGTTCTTC. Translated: CASRGQGGRQFF.

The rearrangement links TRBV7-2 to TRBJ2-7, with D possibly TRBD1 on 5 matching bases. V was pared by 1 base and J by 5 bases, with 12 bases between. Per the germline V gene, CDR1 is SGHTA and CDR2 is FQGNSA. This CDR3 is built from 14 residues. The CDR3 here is CASSLGGRVDEQYF. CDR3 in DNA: TGTGCCAGCAGCTTAGGGGGCAGGGTCGACGAGCAGTACTTC.

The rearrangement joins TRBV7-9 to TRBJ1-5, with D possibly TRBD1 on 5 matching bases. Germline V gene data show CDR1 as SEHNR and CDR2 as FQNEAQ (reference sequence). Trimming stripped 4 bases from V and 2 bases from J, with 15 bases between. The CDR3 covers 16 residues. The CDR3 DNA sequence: TGTGCCAGCAGCTCGATGGGGGGGTCGGGCAATCAGCCCCAGCATTTT. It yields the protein CASSSMGGSGNQPQHF.

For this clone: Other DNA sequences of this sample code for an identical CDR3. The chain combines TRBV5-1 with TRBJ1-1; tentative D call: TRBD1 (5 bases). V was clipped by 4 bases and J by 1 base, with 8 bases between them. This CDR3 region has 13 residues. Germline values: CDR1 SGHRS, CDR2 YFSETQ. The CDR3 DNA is TGCGCCAGCAGCACCCAGGGGAACACTGAAGCTTTCTTT. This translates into CASSTQGNTEAFF.

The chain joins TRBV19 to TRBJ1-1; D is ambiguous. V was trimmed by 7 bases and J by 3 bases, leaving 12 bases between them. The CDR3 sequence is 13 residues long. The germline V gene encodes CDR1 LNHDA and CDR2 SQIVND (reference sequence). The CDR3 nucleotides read TGTGCCAGTAAAACCGGGGTCGACACTGAAGCTTTCTTT. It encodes CASKTGVDTEAFF.

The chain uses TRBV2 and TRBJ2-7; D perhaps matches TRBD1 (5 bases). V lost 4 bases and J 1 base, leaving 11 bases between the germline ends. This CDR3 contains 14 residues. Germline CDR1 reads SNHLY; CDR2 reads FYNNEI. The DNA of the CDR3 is TGTGCCAGCAGTGCGACAGTTAATTCCTACGAGCAGTACTTC. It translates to CASSATVNSYEQYF.

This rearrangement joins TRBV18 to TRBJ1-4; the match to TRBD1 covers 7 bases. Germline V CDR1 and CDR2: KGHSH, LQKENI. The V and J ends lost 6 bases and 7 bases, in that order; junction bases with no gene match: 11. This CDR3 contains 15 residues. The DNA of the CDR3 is TGTGCCAGCTCCCTAAACAGGGGAAGTGGTGAAAAACTGTTTTTT. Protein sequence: CASSLNRGSGEKLFF.